The 16 T cell receptor beta chains listed next were all sequenced from one sample in a study of cytomegalovirus exposure and HLA in healthy donors. PCR used 60 Vbeta primers and 13 Jbeta primers. TCRdb's copy holds only in-frame clones and misses some; the assay was immunoSEQ multiplex PCR. The table shows 65,000 to 100,000 clones, with roughly 80% occurring only once. The sample taken for sequencing was PBMCs. The receptors stem from a woman in her thirties or forties in good health and CMV-seropositive.

The V and J genes are TRBV7-2 and TRBJ2-5; maybe TRBD1 (6 bases). The ends were cut back, 0 bases at V and 1 base at J, with 18 bases in the middle. The CDR3 extends over 18 amino acids. The germline CDR1 and CDR2 sequences are SGHTA and FQGNSA. The CDR3 coding sequence is TGTGCCAGCAGCTTAGCGATGTCTGGGGGCGCAACCCAAGAGACCCAGTACTTC. This gives the protein CASSLAMSGGATQETQYF.

This clone was seen only a few times. The J gene is TRBJ2-2, the V gene TRBV13, with a weak D call TRBD2 (5 bases). Germline lookup yields CDR1 PRHDT and CDR2 FYEKMQ (reference sequence). V lost 3 bases and J lost 5, with 16 bases in between. The CDR3 covers 16 residues. CDR3 loop: CASSFGAVEFTGELFF. CDR3 nucleotides: TGTGCCAGCAGCTTTGGAGCGGTGGAGTTTACCGGGGAGCTGTTTTTT.

For the CDR3, the DNA is TGCGCCAGCAGCTTGCGGCTGGGGGAGGCTTACAATGAGCAGTTCTTC. Encoded protein: CASSLRLGEAYNEQFF. V is TRBV5-1 and J is TRBJ2-1, with a weak D call TRBD2 (6 bases). This CDR3 has 16 residues. Trimming removed 1 base from V and 4 bases from J, with 15 bases in between. The germline gives CDR1 SGHRS, CDR2 YFSETQ.

The chain has TRBV6-5 and TRBJ2-3, with TRBD2 matching 13 bases. CDR3 length equals 16 residues. Germline lookup yields CDR1 MNHEY and CDR2 SVGAGI. The J segment lost 2 bases and the V segment lost 4 bases, leaving 3 bases of the junction unmatched. CDR3 amino acids: CASSLGLAGFTDTQYF. CDR3 nucleotides: TGTGCCAGCAGTTTGGGACTAGCGGGGTTCACAGATACGCAGTATTTT.

This clone was found a few times. The chain links TRBV5-1 to TRBJ2-2; 10 bases are a match to TRBD2. Germline CDR1 SGHRS, CDR2 YFSETQ. The CDR3 covers 16 residues. The junction had 8 bases not matched to a gene; V was cut back by 2 bases and J by 7 bases. The CDR3 protein is CASSFSSGREGGELFF. As DNA, the CDR3 is TGCGCCAGCAGCTTCTCCAGCGGGAGGGAAGGCGGGGAGCTGTTTTTT.

The CDR3 DNA follows: TGTGCCAGCAGCTTATATCCAGAGAACACTGAAGCTTTCTTT. Translation: CASSLYPENTEAFF. The rearrangement joins TRBV11-2 to TRBJ1-1; D not resolved. This CDR3 comprises 14 residues. The V gene's germline CDR1 is SGHAT and CDR2 FQNNGV. The V end lost 2 bases, the J end lost 1 base, and 8 bases lay between the germline ends.

In its sample, this clone was seen a few times. The J gene is TRBJ2-7, the V gene TRBV28; 9 nucleotides agree with TRBD2. The CDR3 length is 13 residues. Germline V gene sequence: CDR1 MDHEN, CDR2 SYDVKM. With V trimmed by 10 bases and J by 0 bases, 4 bases remained unmatched. The CDR3 region has the DNA TGTGCCACCTTTAGCGGGAGCTCCTACGAGCAGTACTTC. Translation: CATFSGSSYEQYF.

The J gene is TRBJ1-4, the V gene TRBV5-1, with D possibly being TRBD1 (5 bases). The CDR3 runs 13 residues. V lost 7 bases to trimming and J lost 0 bases, with 7 bases between them. The germline gives CDR1 SGHRS, CDR2 YFSETQ. CDR3 bases: TGCGCCAGCGGGGCTACAACTAATGAAAAACTGTTTTTT. Encoded protein: CASGATTNEKLFF. The entire variable domain, with the rest obtained from reference TRBV5-1 and TRBJ1-4, is as follows: KAGVTQTPRYLIKTRGQQVTLSCSPISGHRSVSWYQQTPGQGLQFLFEYFSETQRNKGNFPGRFSGRQFSNSRSEMNVSTLELGDSALYLCASGATTNEKLFFGSGTQLSVL.

This clone has just a few counts. This chain links TRBV18 with TRBJ1-3, with 8 positions matching TRBD1. Germline-derived CDR1 and CDR2 are KGHSH and LQKENI. V lost 5 bases and J lost 0; bases outside the gene matches: 3. This CDR3 comprises 15 residues. The CDR3 sequence is CASSEGTGSGNTIYF. The CDR3 DNA reads TGTGCCAGCTCAGAAGGGACAGGCTCTGGAAACACCATATATTTT.

CDR3 residues: CSVGWGVGTEAFF. The CDR3 DNA follows: TGCAGCGTGGGCTGGGGGGTCGGGACTGAAGCTTTCTTT. The chain is built from TRBV29-1 and TRBJ1-1; weak D call: TRBD1 (5 bases). This CDR3 region has 13 residues. Trimming took 6 bases from V and 5 from J, leaving 16 bases between them. CDR1 is SQVTM and CDR2 is ANQGSEA in the germline V gene.

The genes are TRBV6-5 and TRBJ1-4, with TRBD1 matching 9 bases. The germline CDR1 and CDR2 sequences are MNHEY and SVGAGI. The trim removed 2 bases at V and 8 bases at J, leaving 6 bases unmatched. This CDR3 region has 15 residues. The DNA for the CDR3 is TGTGCCAGCAGTTACGCTCATGGACAGGGGGAAAAACTGTTTTTT. Translation gives CASSYAHGQGEKLFF.

The chain carries TRBV30 and TRBJ2-7; 8 bases agree with TRBD2. The V segment lost 4 bases and the J segment 0 bases; nucleotides outside the gene matches: 20. Germline loops: CDR1 GTSNPN, CDR2 SVGIG (reference sequence). The CDR3 runs 19 residues. Here the CDR3 reads CAWTSKGLRRGAFSYEQYF. In DNA form, the CDR3 reads TGTGCCTGGACCTCCAAGGGACTGAGGCGGGGGGCTTTCTCCTACGAGCAGTACTTC.

This clone has just a few counts. The chain joins TRBV7-9 to TRBJ2-3, with 11 bases aligning to TRBD2. Germline V CDR1 and CDR2: SEHNR, FQNEAQ (reference sequence). The CDR3 runs to 17 residues. V lost 2 bases to trimming and J lost 6 bases; unmatched junction nucleotides: 10. Here the CDR3 reads CASSLSIAGGPSDTQYF. The CDR3 coding sequence is TGTGCCAGCAGCTTATCCATAGCGGGGGGGCCATCCGATACGCAGTATTTT.

This rearrangement joins TRBV11-2 to TRBJ1-5, with D tentatively TRBD1 (5 bases). The V gene's germline CDR1 is SGHAT and CDR2 FQNNGV. Between the trimmed V and J ends, which lost 0 bases and 6 bases, there was a span of 6 bases. The CDR3 has 13 residues. CDR3 DNA sequence: TGTGCCAGCAGCTTAGATGGGGCTCAGCCCCAGCATTTT. Protein sequence: CASSLDGAQPQHF.

The gene calls are TRBV9 and TRBJ1-6, with 8 bases lining up with TRBD1. This CDR3 has 15 residues. The J segment lost 5 bases and the V segment lost 3 bases, leaving 4 bases of the junction unmatched. CDR1 is SGDLS, CDR2 YYNGEE, per germline. The CDR3, as DNA: TGTGCCAGCAGCGAGAGGACAGGGAATAATTCACCCCTCCACTTT. This sequence encodes CASSERTGNNSPLHF.

The rearrangement joins TRBV4-1 to TRBJ1-5; 7 positions agree with TRBD1. Germline CDR1 and CDR2: MGHRA and YSYEKL. V shed 0 bases, J shed 4 bases, and the junction held 3 bases outside the gene matches. The CDR3 length is 15 residues. The CDR3 is CASSQEQGLNQPQHF. DNA for the CDR3: TGCGCCAGCAGCCAAGAACAGGGGCTAAATCAGCCCCAGCATTTT.